The clone carrying this TCR beta chain was counted only a few times. No antigen is known for it. Sorted-subset replicate PCR reactions were performed with about 200 ng DNA, corresponding to tens of thousands of T cell genomes. Clones were read by immunoSEQ multiplex PCR, and TCRdb kept only the in-frame ones, dropping some. The sample contains about 1 million clones, roughly 70% of which appear only once. This entry is derived from a study of shared clonotypes between healthy human individuals. The CDR3 spans 13 residues. The trim removed 3 bases at V and 7 bases at J, leaving 4 bases unmatched. From germline, CDR1 is GTSNPN and CDR2 SVGIG (reference sequence). Study results and limitations: Among the subsets, naive ones generally showed larger estimated richness than memory ones. Clonotype sharing among donors likely depends on sequencing depth.

The V gene is TRBV30, the J gene TRBJ1-3; 9 nucleotides match TRBD1. The receptor's source is a man aged 18 to 29 in good health. The specimen sequenced was memory CD4+ T cells sorted from blood. Subset indicated: CD45RA-negative fraction. CDR3 loop: CAWRHGTGNTIYF. DNA for the CDR3: TGTGCCTGGAGACACGGGACAGGGAACACCATATATTTT.